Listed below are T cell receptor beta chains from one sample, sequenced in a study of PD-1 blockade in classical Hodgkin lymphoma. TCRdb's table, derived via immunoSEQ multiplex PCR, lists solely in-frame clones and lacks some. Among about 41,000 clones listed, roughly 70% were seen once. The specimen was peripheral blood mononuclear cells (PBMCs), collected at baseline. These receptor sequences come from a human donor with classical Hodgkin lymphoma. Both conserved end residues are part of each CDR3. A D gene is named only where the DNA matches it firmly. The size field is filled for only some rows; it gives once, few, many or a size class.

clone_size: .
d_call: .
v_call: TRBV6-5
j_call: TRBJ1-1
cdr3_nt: TGTGCCAGCAGTCCATCGGGCACTGAAGCTTTCTTT
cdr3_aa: CASSPSGTEAFF

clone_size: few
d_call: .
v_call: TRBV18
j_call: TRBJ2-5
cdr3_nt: TGTGCCAGCTCACCAACAGGGCCAGAGACCCAGTACTTC
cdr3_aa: CASSPTGPETQYF

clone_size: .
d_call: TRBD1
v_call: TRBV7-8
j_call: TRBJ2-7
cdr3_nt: TGTGCCAGCAGCCCCACCGGGACAGGGAAAGACGAGCAGTACTTC
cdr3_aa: CASSPTGTGKDEQYF

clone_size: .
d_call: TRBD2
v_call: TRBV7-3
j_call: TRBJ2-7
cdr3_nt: TGTGCCAGCAGCCCTGGGACTAGCCATGGTGAGCAGTACTTC
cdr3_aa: CASSPGTSHGEQYF

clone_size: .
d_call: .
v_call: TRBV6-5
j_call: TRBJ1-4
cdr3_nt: TGTGCCAGCAGGCCGACAGTTCAAAATGAAAAACTGTTTTTT
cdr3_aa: CASRPTVQNEKLFF

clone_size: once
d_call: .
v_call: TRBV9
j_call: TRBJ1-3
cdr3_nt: TGTGCCAGCAGCGTAGGGCGGGAGACTGGAAACACCATATATTTT
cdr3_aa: CASSVGRETGNTIYF

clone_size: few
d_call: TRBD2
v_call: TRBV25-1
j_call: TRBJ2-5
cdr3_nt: TGTGCCAGCAGTGAAGGCAGCGGGAGGGAGCAAGAGACCCAGTACTTC
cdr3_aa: CASSEGSGREQETQYF

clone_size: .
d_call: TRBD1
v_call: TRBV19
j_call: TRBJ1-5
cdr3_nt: TGTGCCAGTAGTGCCTACAGACAGGGTTGGGATCAGCCCCAGCATTTT
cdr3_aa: CASSAYRQGWDQPQHF

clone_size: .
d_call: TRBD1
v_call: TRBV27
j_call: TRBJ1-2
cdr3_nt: TGTGCCAGCAGTTTCGGACAGGGGACGCTTGGCTACACCTTC
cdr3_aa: CASSFGQGTLGYTF

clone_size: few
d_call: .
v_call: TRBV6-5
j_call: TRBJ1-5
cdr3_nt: TGTGCCAGCAGCCACGGGACGGGGCCCCAGCATTTT
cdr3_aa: CASSHGTGPQHF

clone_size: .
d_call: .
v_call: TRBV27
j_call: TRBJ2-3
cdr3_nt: TGTGCCAGCAGTTTTACCGGTGATACGCAGTATTTT
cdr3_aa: CASSFTGDTQYF

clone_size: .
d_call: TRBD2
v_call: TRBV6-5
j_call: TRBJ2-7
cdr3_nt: TGTGCCAGCAGTTCCGGACTAGCGATGAAGCAGTACTTC
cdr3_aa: CASSSGLAMKQYF

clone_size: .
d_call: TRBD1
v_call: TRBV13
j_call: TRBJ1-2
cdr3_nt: TGTGCCAGCAGCCACCGACAGGGCGACTACACCTTC
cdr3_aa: CASSHRQGDYTF

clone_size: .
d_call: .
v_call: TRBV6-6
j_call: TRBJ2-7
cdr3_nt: TGTGCCAGCAGTTACAGTTCCTACGAGCAGTACTTC
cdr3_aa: CASSYSSYEQYF

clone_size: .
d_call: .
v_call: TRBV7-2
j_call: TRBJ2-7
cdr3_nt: TGTGCCAGCAGCTTAAGACAATACGAGCAGTACTTC
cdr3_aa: CASSLRQYEQYF

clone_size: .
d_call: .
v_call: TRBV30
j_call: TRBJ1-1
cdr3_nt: TGTGCCTGGGGTCGTACAGGGATCACTGAAGCTTTCTTT
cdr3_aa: CAWGRTGITEAFF

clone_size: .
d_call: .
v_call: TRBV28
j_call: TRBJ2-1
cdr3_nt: TGTGCCAGCAGTGAGATGTTTGTCCATGAGCAGTTCTTC
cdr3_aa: CASSEMFVHEQFF

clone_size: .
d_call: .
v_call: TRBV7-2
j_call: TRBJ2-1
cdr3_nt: TGTGCCACCGCTATCGCCAGATTAGCCTACAATGAGCAGTTCTTC
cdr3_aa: CATAIARLAYNEQFF

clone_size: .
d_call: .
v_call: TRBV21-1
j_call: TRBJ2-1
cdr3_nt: TGTGCCAGCAGCAATGGGACTAGCGGGAGGATCTCCTACAATGAGCAGTTCTTC
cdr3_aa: CASSNGTSGRISYNEQFF

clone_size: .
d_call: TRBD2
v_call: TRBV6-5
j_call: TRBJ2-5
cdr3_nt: TGTGCCTCCACCCGGGACTACAAAGAGACCCAGTACTTC
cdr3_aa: CASTRDYKETQYF

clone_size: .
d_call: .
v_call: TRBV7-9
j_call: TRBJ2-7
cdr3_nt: TGTGCCAGCAGCTCCGAATTCGGGACAAACCCCTACGAGCAGTACTTC
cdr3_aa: CASSSEFGTNPYEQYF

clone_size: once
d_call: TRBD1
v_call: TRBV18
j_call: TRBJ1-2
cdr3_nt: TGTGCCAGCTCACCTACAGGGGAGGGCTATGGCTACACCTTC
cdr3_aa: CASSPTGEGYGYTF

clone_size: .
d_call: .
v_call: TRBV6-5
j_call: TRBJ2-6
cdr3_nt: TGTGCCAGCAGCCCCGGACAGGGGGCCAACGTCCTGACTTTC
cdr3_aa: CASSPGQGANVLTF

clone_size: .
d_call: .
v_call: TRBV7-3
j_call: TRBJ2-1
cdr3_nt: TGTGCCAGCAGCCTAGGGAATGAGCAGTTCTTC
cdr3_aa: CASSLGNEQFF

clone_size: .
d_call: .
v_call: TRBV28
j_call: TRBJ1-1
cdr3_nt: TGTGCCAGCATAGTCGGCCGGAACACTGAAGCTTTCTTT
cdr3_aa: CASIVGRNTEAFF

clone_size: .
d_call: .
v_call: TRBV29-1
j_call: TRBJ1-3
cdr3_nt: TGCAGCGTGACTGAAGCCGGACAGTTAAACACCATATATTTT
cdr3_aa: CSVTEAGQLNTIYF

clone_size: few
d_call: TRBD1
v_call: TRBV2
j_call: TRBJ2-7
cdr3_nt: TGTGCCAGCAGTGAAGTTCCGTCCGGGACAGGGTTGTTTGAGCAGTACTTC
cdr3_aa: CASSEVPSGTGLFEQYF

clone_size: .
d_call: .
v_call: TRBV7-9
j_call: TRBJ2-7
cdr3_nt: TGTGCCAGCAGCTTGGCGGGAACCGGCGAGCAGTACTTC
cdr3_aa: CASSLAGTGEQYF

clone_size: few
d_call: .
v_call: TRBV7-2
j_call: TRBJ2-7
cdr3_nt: TGTGCCAGCAGCTTACAGGTTCCCTACGAGCAGTACTTC
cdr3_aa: CASSLQVPYEQYF

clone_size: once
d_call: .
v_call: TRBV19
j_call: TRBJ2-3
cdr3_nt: TGTGCCAGTAGTATAGTTTCCACAGCGGGCGTTTATACGCAGTATTTT
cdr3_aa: CASSIVSTAGVYTQYF

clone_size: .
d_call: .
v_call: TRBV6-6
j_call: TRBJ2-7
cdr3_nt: TGTGCCAGCAGTCTCCGACTAGATGCCTACGAGCAGTACTTC
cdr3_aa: CASSLRLDAYEQYF

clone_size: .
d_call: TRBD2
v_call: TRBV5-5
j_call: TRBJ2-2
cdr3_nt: TGTGCCAGCAGAAACAAGTTGCGGGAGGGCCGAACCGGGGAGCTGTTTTTT
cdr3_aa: CASRNKLREGRTGELFF

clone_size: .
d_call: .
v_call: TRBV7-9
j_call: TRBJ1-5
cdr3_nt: TGTGCCAGCAGCTTGGCAGATTTTCAGCCCCAGCATTTT
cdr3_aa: CASSLADFQPQHF

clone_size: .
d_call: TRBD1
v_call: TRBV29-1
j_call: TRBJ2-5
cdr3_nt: TGCAGCGTTGCCAAGGGGGCCGGGGAGACCCAGTACTTC
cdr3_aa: CSVAKGAGETQYF

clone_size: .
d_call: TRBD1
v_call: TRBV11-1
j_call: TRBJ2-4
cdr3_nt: TGTGCCAGCAGCGTACCGGGACAGGGGGTGGGAGGCGAAAACATTCAGTACTTC
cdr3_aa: CASSVPGQGVGGENIQYF

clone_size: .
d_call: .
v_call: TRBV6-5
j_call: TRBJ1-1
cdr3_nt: TGTGCCAGCAGTTACTTCGGGACTATGACTGAAGCTTTCTTT
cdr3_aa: CASSYFGTMTEAFF

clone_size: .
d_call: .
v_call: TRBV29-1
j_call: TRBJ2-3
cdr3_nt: TGCAGCTTAGATCGCGGTTTGACAGATACGCGGTATTTT
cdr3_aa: CSLDRGLTDTRYF

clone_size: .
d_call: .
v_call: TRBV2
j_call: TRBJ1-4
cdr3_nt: TGTGCCAGCAGTGGGCAGATTTCTAATGAAAAACTGTTTTTT
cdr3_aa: CASSGQISNEKLFF

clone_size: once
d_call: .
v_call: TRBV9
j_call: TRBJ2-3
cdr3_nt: TGTGCCAGCAGCGTGACGAGACTTAGCACAGATACGCAGTATTTT
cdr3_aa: CASSVTRLSTDTQYF

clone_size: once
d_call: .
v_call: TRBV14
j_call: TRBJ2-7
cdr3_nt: TGTGCCAGCAGCCAGTCACAGAGCTACGAGCAGTACTTC
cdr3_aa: CASSQSQSYEQYF

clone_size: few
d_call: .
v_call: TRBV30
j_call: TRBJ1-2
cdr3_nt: TGTGCCTGGAGTGTACGAGAGGCCTATGGCTACACCTTC
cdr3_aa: CAWSVREAYGYTF

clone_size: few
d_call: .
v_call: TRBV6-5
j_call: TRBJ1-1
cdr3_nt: TGTGCCAGCAGTTACGGGCACTTGGGTACTGAAGCTTTCTTT
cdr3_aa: CASSYGHLGTEAFF

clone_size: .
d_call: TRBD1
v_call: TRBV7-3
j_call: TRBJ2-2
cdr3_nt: TGTGCCAGCAGCTCCCAGGGGGCGGTCACCGGGGAGCTGTTTTTT
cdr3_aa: CASSSQGAVTGELFF

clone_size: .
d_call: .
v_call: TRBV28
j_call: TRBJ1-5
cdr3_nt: TGTGCCAGCAGTATCAGGGTTCAGCCCCAGCATTTT
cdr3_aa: CASSIRVQPQHF

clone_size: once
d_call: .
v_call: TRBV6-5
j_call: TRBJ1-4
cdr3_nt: TGTGCCAGCAGCTCAGGGGCGGCCAATGAAAAACTGTTTTTT
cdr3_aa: CASSSGAANEKLFF

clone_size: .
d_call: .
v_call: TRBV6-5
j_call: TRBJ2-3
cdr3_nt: TGTGCCAGCAGTTACGATTGGGGCGCAGGGAAAGATACGCAGTATTTT
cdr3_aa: CASSYDWGAGKDTQYF

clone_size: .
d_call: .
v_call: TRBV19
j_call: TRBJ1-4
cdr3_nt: TGTGCCAGTAGTCTCTTCAAGAATGAAAAACTGTTTTTT
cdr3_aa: CASSLFKNEKLFF

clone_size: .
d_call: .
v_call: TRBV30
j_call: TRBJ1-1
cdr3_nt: TGTGCCTGGGTCCGTCGGGGGCAGGTGAACACTGAAGCTTTCTTT
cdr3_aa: CAWVRRGQVNTEAFF

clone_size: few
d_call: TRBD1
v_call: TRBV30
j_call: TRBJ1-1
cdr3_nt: TGTGCCTCGGAGGAGGGACAGGAAGCTTTCTTT
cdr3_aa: CASEEGQEAFF

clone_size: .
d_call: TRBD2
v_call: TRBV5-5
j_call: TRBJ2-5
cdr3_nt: TGTGCCAGCAGCCAGACTAGCGGGAGTCTATCTGGACCTTGGGAGACCCAGTACTTC
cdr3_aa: CASSQTSGSLSGPWETQYF

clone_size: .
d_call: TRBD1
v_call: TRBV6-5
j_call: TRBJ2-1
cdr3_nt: TGTGCCAGCAGACCCACTTTGACAGGGCAATCCGGGCAGTTCTTC
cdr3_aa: CASRPTLTGQSGQFF

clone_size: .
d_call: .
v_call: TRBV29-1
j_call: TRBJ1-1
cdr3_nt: TGCAGCGTTGAAATTCAGGGTTTCACTGAAGCTTTCTTT
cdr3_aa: CSVEIQGFTEAFF

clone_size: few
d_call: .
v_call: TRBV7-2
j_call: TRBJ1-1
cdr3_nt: TGTGCCAGCAGCGTTAGACAGATTGAGGTAGGGTATACTGAAGCTTTCTTT
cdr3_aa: CASSVRQIEVGYTEAFF

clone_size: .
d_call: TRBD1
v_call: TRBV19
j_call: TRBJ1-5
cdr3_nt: TGTGCCAGTAGCGGGACAGCTAATCAGCCCCAGCATTTT
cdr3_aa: CASSGTANQPQHF

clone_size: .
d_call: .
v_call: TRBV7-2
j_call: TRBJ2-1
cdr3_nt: TGTGCCAGCAGCTTAGCCTCAGGCTATGAGCAGTTCTTC
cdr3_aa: CASSLASGYEQFF